A selection of T cell receptor beta chains follows, all from one sample in a study of blood T cell repertoires in COVID-19. Profiling relied on immunoSEQ multiplex PCR, and the TCRdb table lists in-frame clones only, not all of them. Of roughly 140,000 clones detected, 60% to 85% appear once; the ten largest clones hold 1.9%. Specimen: peripheral blood. Receptors were obtained from a woman aged 55-70 years with acute or convalescent COVID-19. The CDR3 runs from the conserved cysteine through the conserved F or W. Each record gives: J gene, V gene, clone size, D gene, CDR3 DNA, CDR3 protein. D genes are given only for firm matches. Some rows have no size entry. The others give once, few or many, or a class for an expanded clone.

>TRBJ2-3|TRBV27|-|TRBD2
TGTGCCAGCAGTTTGGGGACTAGGGTCACAGATACGCAGTATTTT
CASSLGTRVTDTQYF
>TRBJ2-3|TRBV7-3|few|TRBD2
TGTGCCAGCAGCTCCGGGACTATGGATACGCAGTATTTT
CASSSGTMDTQYF
>TRBJ2-5|TRBV30|-|TRBD2
TGTGCCTGGAGTGTGACCGGACTAGCGGGAGGGCAAGAGACCCAGTACTTC
CAWSVTGLAGGQETQYF
>TRBJ1-1|TRBV7-9|-|-
TGTGCCAGCAGCTCTAAGTGGAGCATGAACACTGAAGCTTTCTTT
CASSSKWSMNTEAFF
>TRBJ2-1|TRBV5-1|-|TRBD1
TGCGCCAGCAGCTGGACAGGGGAGAATGAGCAGTTCTTC
CASSWTGENEQFF
>TRBJ1-2|TRBV7-9|-|TRBD1
TGTGCCAGCAACCGCCGGCAGGGGGACAACTATGGCTACACCTTC
CASNRRQGDNYGYTF
>TRBJ1-3|TRBV18|-|-
TGTGCCAGCTCACAGACACAGGCAAGCTCTGGAAACACCATATATTTT
CASSQTQASSGNTIYF
>TRBJ1-6|TRBV4-2|-|TRBD1
TGTGCCAGCAAGAGGACAGGGAATTCACCCCTCCACTTT
CASKRTGNSPLHF
>TRBJ1-5|TRBV5-1|-|TRBD1
TGCGCCAGCAGCCTGCAGGGGGGTAGCAATCAGCCCCAGCATTTT
CASSLQGGSNQPQHF
>TRBJ2-2|TRBV4-1|-|-
TGCGCCAGCGGTTCTAGCGGGGAGCTGTTTTTT
CASGSSGELFF
>TRBJ2-3|TRBV3-1/TRBV3-2|-|-
TGTGCCAGCAGCCAAGTTGGTATGAGGGATACGCAGTATTTT
CASSQVGMRDTQYF
>TRBJ2-3|TRBV12-3/TRBV12-4|-|-
TGTGCCAGCAAGGGCAGGGTTAAGGATACGCAGTATTTT
CASKGRVKDTQYF
>TRBJ1-1|TRBV19|-|TRBD1
TGTGCCAGTAGTATCGGGACAGGGGGCGGTGTAAGAGCTTTCTTT
CASSIGTGGGVRAFF
>TRBJ2-1|TRBV15|-|-
TGTGCCACCAGCAGAGATCGGGAAAGCTCCTACAATGAGCAGTTCTTC
CATSRDRESSYNEQFF
>TRBJ1-3|TRBV13|-|TRBD1
TGTGCCAGCAGCTTGGACAGGGTGACTGGAAACACCATATATTTT
CASSLDRVTGNTIYF
>TRBJ2-7|TRBV25-1|-|-
TGTGCCAGTTCAGGACTACCTCATTCCTACGAGCAGTACTTC
CASSGLPHSYEQYF
>TRBJ2-1|TRBV27|-|TRBD2
TGTGCCAGCGCCCTGGCGGGAGGTATGAATGAGCAGTTCTTC
CASALAGGMNEQFF
>TRBJ2-1|TRBV27|-|-
TGTGCCAGCAGCCGCGGGGCGTTCGGGAATGAGCAGTTCTTC
CASSRGAFGNEQFF
>TRBJ2-7|TRBV6-5|few|TRBD2
TGTGCCAGCAGTTACGCATCTAGCGGGAGCGGGCAGTACTTC
CASSYASSGSGQYF
>TRBJ2-7|TRBV3-1/TRBV3-2|-|-
TGTGCCAGCAGCCGCTCGGCCTACGAGCAGTACTTC
CASSRSAYEQYF
>TRBJ2-3|TRBV16|-|TRBD2
TGTGCCAGCAGCCAATTCGGTGGACTAGCGGCGAGCACAGATACGCAGTATTTT
CASSQFGGLAASTDTQYF
>TRBJ1-1|TRBV28|-|TRBD1
TGTGCCAGCAGACCACCCTTCAGGGGGCGAAACACTGAAGCTTTCTTT
CASRPPFRGRNTEAFF
>TRBJ1-6|TRBV19|-|-
TGTGCCAGTAGCTTCTATAATTCACCCCTCCACTTT
CASSFYNSPLHF
>TRBJ1-5|TRBV27|-|-
TGTGCCAGCGGATTTTCAGGGTTGGGCAATCAGCCCCAGCATTTT
CASGFSGLGNQPQHF